This TCR beta chain was identified in a study of long-term antiretroviral therapy in people with HIV. The CDR3 extends over 15 amino acids. The germline V gene encodes CDR1 SSHAT and CDR2 FNYEAQ (reference sequence). About this clone itself: The junction and the germline gene differ at one end; a read error may be behind it.

This was the immunoSEQ v3.0 assay at survey level. Repertoires were generated with immunoSEQ multiplex PCR, while TCRdb's copy carries only in-frame clones and drops some. Found here are 20,000 to 25,000 clones, 86% of them singletons; the top ten hold less than 20%. The rearrangement joins TRBV7-7 to TRBJ2-3; TRBD2 might be the D (6 bases). Material: unsorted PBMCs, obtained 1.2 years after starting antiretroviral therapy. The TCR sequence derives from a man in his fifties or sixties with HIV. The CDR3 DNA reads TGTGCTAGCAGCTTATTCGGCGGGGGCACAGATACGCAGTATTTT. Its translation: CASSLFGGGTDTQYF.